This T cell receptor beta chain stems from a study of cytomegalovirus exposure and HLA in healthy donors. Germline values: CDR1 SGDLS, CDR2 YYNGEE. Trimming left V 0 bases short and J 4 bases short, with 20 bases between. The CDR3 spans 19 residues. Details on this clone: As yet, its antigen is unknown.

Study observations and caveats: As confirmed in vitro, a few CMV-associated chains were specific for CMV antigens. Associated with HLA alleles at 0.05 false discovery rate in a later analysis were 16,951 TCR beta sequences. Follow-up analysis later connected one missense variant in DCLRE1C with trimming of TCR beta V- and J-genes.

PCR involved 60 Vbeta and 13 Jbeta primers. Original methodology: In a later analysis, the count reached about 82 million unique TCR beta chains, with around 11 million shared. The table came from immunoSEQ multiplex PCR; TCRdb's copy has only in-frame clones and leaves some out. For V, J and clone size, that table is used; D and trimming come from the DNA. Of about 150,000 clones in the sample, approximately 70% were seen once. The rearrangement links TRBV9 to TRBJ1-6; D may be TRBD1 (5 bases). What was sequenced was PBMCs. This TCR came from a young woman in good health and CMV-seropositive. CDR3 sequence reads: CASSVGLAGYSAYNSPLHF. As DNA, the CDR3 is TGTGCCAGCAGCGTAGGACTTGCAGGGTACTCTGCTTATAATTCACCCCTCCACTTT.